The rows below give T cell receptor beta chains drawn from one sample of a study of control samples from healthy donors and cancer patients. Clones were read by immunoSEQ multiplex PCR, and TCRdb kept only the in-frame ones, dropping some. The sample gives around 100,000 clones, around nine tenths of which show up once; roughly an eighth is in the top ten. The sequenced material came from blood. The receptors shown here come from a man aged 30 to 39 in good health. CDR3s include the opening cysteine and the closing phenylalanine or tryptophan. D genes are given only for firm matches. The size of a clone is reported for some rows only, either as once, few or many, or as a class for expanded clones.

TRBD2	TRBV6-5	TRBJ2-1	.	CASSSSGRVYNEQFF	TGTGCCAGCAGCTCTAGCGGGAGGGTTTACAATGAGCAGTTCTTC
.	TRBV9	TRBJ1-2	once	CASSVGRFNYGYTF	TGTGCCAGCAGCGTAGGCAGGTTCAACTATGGCTACACCTTC
.	TRBV11-2	TRBJ1-2	.	CASSLDIGRVNGYTF	TGTGCCAGCAGCTTAGATATTGGCAGGGTAAATGGCTACACCTTC
.	TRBV18	TRBJ1-2	.	CASSPGTDLDYGYTF	TGTGCCAGCTCACCGGGGACGGACCTCGACTATGGCTACACCTTC
.	TRBV2	TRBJ1-1	.	CASSESGAVEAFF	TGTGCCAGCAGTGAATCCGGGGCGGTTGAAGCTTTCTTT
TRBD1	TRBV10-1	TRBJ1-1	.	CASSPGQATEAFF	TGCGCCAGCAGTCCGGGACAGGCCACTGAAGCTTTCTTT
.	TRBV9	TRBJ2-3	.	CASSVEGLGEGTQYF	TGTGCCAGCAGCGTAGAGGGGTTGGGTGAGGGTACGCAGTATTTT
.	TRBV11-2	TRBJ2-6	.	CASSHRGSGANVLTF	TGTGCCAGCAGCCATAGGGGCTCTGGGGCCAACGTCCTGACTTTC
.	TRBV11-3	TRBJ2-7	.	CASSPPPLAGEQYF	TGTGCCAGCAGCCCACCACCCCTGGCCGGCGAGCAGTACTTC
.	TRBV3-1/TRBV3-2	TRBJ2-1	.	CASSPPPGPSYNEQFF	TGTGCCAGCAGCCCCCCCCCTGGTCCCTCCTACAATGAGCAGTTCTTC
.	TRBV23-1	TRBJ2-7	.	CASSQSWSYEQYF	TGCGCCAGCAGTCAATCTTGGAGCTACGAGCAGTACTTC
.	TRBV4-1	TRBJ2-2	.	CASSPLPGELFF	TGCGCCAGCAGCCCCCTCCCCGGGGAGCTGTTTTTT
TRBD1	TRBV5-6	TRBJ2-2	.	CASSPRQGAGGELFF	TGTGCCAGCAGCCCTCGACAGGGGGCTGGCGGGGAGCTGTTTTTT
.	TRBV5-1	TRBJ1-6	.	CASSLEAGYNSPLHF	TGCGCCAGCAGCTTGGAGGCCGGTTATAATTCACCCCTCCACTTT
TRBD1	TRBV28	TRBJ1-4	.	CASSSGQENEKLFF	TGTGCCAGCAGTAGCGGACAGGAAAATGAAAAACTGTTTTTT
TRBD2	TRBV15	TRBJ2-5	.	CATSREVAGGPLAETQYF	TGTGCCACCAGCAGAGAAGTGGCGGGAGGGCCCTTAGCAGAGACCCAGTACTTC
.	TRBV19	TRBJ2-2	once	CASSIRPNTGELFF	TGTGCCAGTAGTATCCGACCGAACACCGGGGAGCTGTTTTTT
.	TRBV7-2	TRBJ2-6	.	CASSSSRDITGANVLTF	TGTGCCAGCAGCTCGTCCCGGGACATTACTGGGGCCAACGTCCTGACTTTC
TRBD1	TRBV28	TRBJ2-7	.	CASSLWRQGKNYEQYF	TGTGCCAGCAGTTTATGGAGACAGGGGAAAAACTACGAGCAGTACTTC
TRBD2	TRBV3-1/TRBV3-2	TRBJ2-7	.	CASSPSGNGVYEQYF	TGTGCCAGCAGCCCTAGCGGGAACGGGGTCTACGAGCAGTACTTC
.	TRBV6-5	TRBJ1-5	.	CASSTRLSNQPQHF	TGTGCCAGCAGTACACGACTTAGCAATCAGCCCCAGCATTTT
.	TRBV18	TRBJ1-4	.	CASSVGEKEKLFF	TGTGCCAGCTCAGTAGGGGAGAAAGAAAAACTGTTTTTT
.	TRBV9	TRBJ1-4	.	CASSTSGGGFEKLFF	TGTGCCAGCAGCACCTCTGGGGGGGGGTTTGAAAAACTGTTTTTT
TRBD1	TRBV28	TRBJ1-2	.	CASLRTGGFPGYTF	TGTGCCAGTCTAAGGACAGGGGGCTTCCCTGGCTACACCTTC
.	TRBV4-1	TRBJ2-1	.	CASSQEFSDRNEQFF	TGCGCCAGCAGCCAAGAGTTTTCGGATCGCAATGAGCAGTTCTTC
.	TRBV7-2	TRBJ2-7	.	CASSPGPGYEQYF	TGTGCCAGCAGCCCCGGTCCAGGGTACGAGCAGTACTTC
.	TRBV5-1	TRBJ1-2	.	CASKKEDLNYGYTF	TGCGCCAGCAAAAAAGAGGACCTGAACTATGGCTACACCTTC
.	TRBV15	TRBJ2-3	.	CATSREWGGTDTQYF	TGTGCCACCAGCAGAGAGTGGGGAGGCACAGATACGCAGTATTTT
TRBD2	TRBV27	TRBJ2-1	.	CASSSLTSGNNEQFF	TGTGCCAGCAGTTCGTTGACTAGCGGCAACAATGAGCAGTTCTTC
.	TRBV30	TRBJ2-5	.	CAWSGETQYF	TGTGCCTGGAGCGGAGAGACCCAGTACTTC
.	TRBV4-2	TRBJ2-7	few	CASSSQDYQGYEQYF	TGTGCCAGCAGCTCACAAGACTACCAAGGGTACGAGCAGTACTTC
.	TRBV2	TRBJ2-7	once	CASSVGGMAYEQYF	TGTGCCAGCAGTGTAGGGGGGATGGCCTACGAGCAGTACTTC
.	TRBV7-6	TRBJ1-1	.	CASSSRPPIAVISRVTEAFF	TGTGCCAGCAGCTCACGCCCGCCCATCGCAGTAATAAGTAGAGTTACTGAAGCTTTCTTT
.	TRBV4-3	TRBJ1-3	.	CASSREAGTFSGNTIYF	TGCGCCAGCAGCAGGGAGGCAGGGACTTTTTCTGGAAACACCATATATTTT
.	TRBV28	TRBJ2-2	.	CASSLSVNTGELFF	TGTGCCAGCAGTTTGTCTGTTAACACCGGGGAGCTGTTTTTT
.	TRBV5-1	TRBJ1-2	.	CASSLGTQDGGYTF	TGCGCCAGCAGCTTAGGGACGCAAGACGGTGGCTACACCTTC
TRBD1	TRBV27	TRBJ2-7	.	CASSPRGLGEQYF	TGTGCCAGCAGTCCAAGGGGGCTTGGCGAGCAGTACTTC
.	TRBV19	TRBJ2-2	once	CASREVRSGELFF	TGTGCCAGTAGAGAGGTGAGGTCCGGGGAGCTGTTTTTT
TRBD2	TRBV9	TRBJ2-7	.	CASSVQGLAGVYEQYF	TGTGCCAGCAGCGTCCAAGGACTAGCGGGAGTATACGAGCAGTACTTC
.	TRBV6-2/TRBV6-3	TRBJ1-1	.	CASSYGRMNTEAFF	TGTGCCAGCAGTTACGGGCGGATGAACACTGAAGCTTTCTTT
TRBD1	TRBV19	TRBJ1-2	few	CATTLGQGTDGYTF	TGTGCCACCACATTGGGACAGGGAACGGATGGCTACACCTTC
.	TRBV18	TRBJ2-7	.	CASSPGYEQYF	TGTGCCAGCTCACCGGGCTACGAGCAGTACTTC
.	TRBV19	TRBJ2-7	.	CASSATEITYEQYF	TGTGCCAGTAGTGCCACAGAGATCACCTACGAGCAGTACTTC
.	TRBV11-3	TRBJ2-2	.	CASSLGVEALNTGELFF	TGTGCCAGCAGCTTAGGAGTAGAAGCGTTGAACACCGGAGAGCTGTTTTTT
.	TRBV11-1	TRBJ2-3	.	CASRNLQGGRLDTQYF	TGTGCCAGCCGAAACCTACAGGGGGGGAGATTGGATACGCAGTATTTT
.	TRBV27	TRBJ2-7	.	CASSSLGTSSYEQYF	TGTGCCAGCAGTTCACTAGGTACCAGCTCCTACGAGCAGTACTTC
.	TRBV10-1	TRBJ2-2	.	CASIFRGPNTGELFF	TGCGCCAGCATATTCCGGGGCCCCAACACCGGGGAGCTGTTTTTT